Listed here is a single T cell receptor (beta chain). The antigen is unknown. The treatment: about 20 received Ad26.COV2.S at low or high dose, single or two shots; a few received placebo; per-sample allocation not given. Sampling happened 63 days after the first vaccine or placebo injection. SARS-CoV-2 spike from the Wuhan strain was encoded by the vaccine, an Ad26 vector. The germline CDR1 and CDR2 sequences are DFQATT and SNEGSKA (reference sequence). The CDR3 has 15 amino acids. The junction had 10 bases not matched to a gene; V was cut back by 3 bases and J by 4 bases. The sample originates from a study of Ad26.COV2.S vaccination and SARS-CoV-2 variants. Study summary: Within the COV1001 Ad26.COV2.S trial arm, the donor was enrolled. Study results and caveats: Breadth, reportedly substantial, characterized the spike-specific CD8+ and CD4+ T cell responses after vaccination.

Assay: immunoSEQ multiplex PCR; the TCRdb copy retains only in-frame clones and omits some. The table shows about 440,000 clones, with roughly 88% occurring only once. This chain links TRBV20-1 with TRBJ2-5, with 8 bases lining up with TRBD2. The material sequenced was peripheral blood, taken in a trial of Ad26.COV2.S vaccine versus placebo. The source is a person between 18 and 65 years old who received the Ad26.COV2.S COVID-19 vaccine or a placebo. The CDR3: CSASPSGTRRETQYF. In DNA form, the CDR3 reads TGCAGTGCTAGTCCCTCCGGGACTAGGCGAGAGACCCAGTACTTC.